Presented here are 27 T cell receptor beta chains from one specimen sequenced in a study of Ad26.COV2.S vaccination and SARS-CoV-2 variants. Treatment indicated: roughly 19 received Ad26.COV2.S at low or high dose, single or two shots; roughly five received placebo; per-sample allocation not given. Sampling was done on day 63 after the first vaccine or placebo injection. TCRdb's table, derived via immunoSEQ multiplex PCR, lists solely in-frame clones and lacks some. Here the sample spans around 250,000 clones, roughly 85% being singletons. The sequenced sample was peripheral blood, obtained in a trial of Ad26.COV2.S vaccine versus placebo. Every receptor here comes from a person between 18 and 59 years old who received the Ad26.COV2.S COVID-19 vaccine or a placebo.

V gene TRBV6-5 combines with J gene TRBJ2-1; 8 positions match TRBD2. CDR3 length: 15 amino acids. The V gene end was trimmed by 6 bases and the J gene end by 8 bases; junction bases not matched to a gene: 12. Per germline, CDR1 MNHEY and CDR2 SVGAGI. The CDR3 DNA reads as TGTGCCAGCAGCCCCCTCGCGGGAGGAGGCGATGAGCAGTTCTTC. As protein: CASSPLAGGGDEQFF.

The J gene is TRBJ1-4, the V gene TRBV25-1; D is perhaps TRBD1 (6 bases). The CDR3 is 14 residues long. Between the trimmed V and J ends, which lost 8 bases and 8 bases, there was a span of 18 bases. CDR1 is MGHDK and CDR2 is SYGVNS in the germline V gene. CDR3 residues: CASGSGPRGEKLFF. Here the CDR3 DNA reads TGTGCCAGCGGCTCCGGGCCCAGGGGAGAAAAACTGTTTTTT.

This clone was observed a single time. The J gene is TRBJ2-3, the V gene TRBV9, with 9 bases lining up with TRBD2. CDR1 is SGDLS and CDR2 is YYNGEE in the germline V gene. The CDR3 loop spans 16 amino acids. Trimming at V came to 3 bases and at J to 0 bases, leaving 5 bases not matched to a gene. CDR3 sequence: CASSGLAGSSTDTQYF. The DNA of the CDR3 is TGTGCCAGCAGCGGGCTAGCGGGGAGTAGCACAGATACGCAGTATTTT.

This rearrangement joins TRBV18 to TRBJ1-4; no reliable D call. Germline V lookup: CDR1 KGHSH, CDR2 LQKENI. The CDR3 runs to 14 residues. Trimming left V 3 bases short and J 8 bases short, with 13 bases between. CDR3 DNA: TGTGCCAGCTCACCCAACCTCGCCGGGGAAAAACTGTTTTTT. Its translation is CASSPNLAGEKLFF.

The V gene is TRBV30, the J gene TRBJ2-3; TRBD2 aligns across 12 bases. V trimming: 3 bases; J trimming: 1 base; junction bases outside the gene matches: 11. Germline CDR1 is GTSNPN and CDR2 is SVGIG (reference sequence). This CDR3 is built from 18 residues. The CDR3 coding sequence is TGTGCCTGGAGGGGGACTAGCGGGCTAAGAAGACGCACAGATACGCAGTATTTT. Amino acid sequence: CAWRGTSGLRRRTDTQYF.

V is TRBV6-6 and J is TRBJ2-5, with TRBD2 matching 11 bases. The germline V gene has CDR1 MNHNY and CDR2 SVGAGI (reference sequence). The CDR3 totals 13 residues. V dropped 7 bases and J dropped 5; count of bases not matched to a gene: 3. CDR3 DNA: TGTGCCAGCACTAGCGGGAGGCTCGAGACCCAGTACTTC. Amino acids: CASTSGRLETQYF.

The chain employs TRBV7-9 and TRBJ2-7; D is perhaps TRBD2 (6 bases). Germline V gives CDR1 SEHNR, CDR2 FQNEAQ (reference sequence). Trimming stripped 4 bases from V and 0 bases from J, with 10 bases between. The CDR3 totals 14 residues. The CDR3 region has the DNA TGTGCCAGCAGCTACCCCGGGAGCTCCTACGAGCAGTACTTC. This translates into CASSYPGSSYEQYF.

This chain links TRBV4-2 with TRBJ1-1, with 7 bases aligning to TRBD1. Germline V gives CDR1 LGHNA, CDR2 YNFKEQ. V trimming: 3 bases; J trimming: 11 bases; junction bases outside the gene matches: 9. The length of the CDR3 is 13 residues. CDR3 residues: CASSQVGQASAFF. Here the CDR3 DNA reads TGTGCCAGCAGCCAGGTCGGACAGGCTTCTGCTTTCTTT.

The chain combines TRBV3-1 (or the pseudogene TRBV3-2) with TRBJ2-3; unclear D gene. V was trimmed by 1 base and J by 11 bases, leaving 19 bases between them. CDR3 length: 15 residues. The V gene's germline CDR1 is LGHDT and CDR2 YNNKEL (reference sequence). The CDR3 coding sequence is TGTGCCAGCAGCCAAGGACGAAGTCCCCAGCCGAGGCAGTATTTT. It encodes CASSQGRSPQPRQYF.

This chain links TRBV19 with TRBJ2-3, with 12 bases matching TRBD2. This CDR3 is built from 15 residues. In germline, CDR1 is LNHDA, CDR2 SQIVND (reference sequence). Unmatched junction bases numbered 11, after V lost 9 bases and J lost 7 bases. CDR3 DNA sequence: TGTGCCAGCTCGGGGCTAGCGGGGGGGCGAAATACGCAGTATTTT. Translation gives CASSGLAGGRNTQYF. Full variable domain (rest looked up from reference TRBV19 and TRBJ2-3): DGGITQSPKYLFRKEGQNVTLSCEQNLNHDAMYWYRQDPGQGLRLIYYSQIVNDFQKGDIAEGYSVSREKKESFPLTVTSAQKNPTAFYLCASSGLAGGRNTQYFGPGTRLTVL.

This rearrangement joins TRBV10-2 to TRBJ2-1; TRBD2 agrees at 8 bases. Germline CDR1 is WSHSY and CDR2 is SAAADI. The CDR3 has 16 amino acids. J was trimmed by 1 base and V by 3 bases; bases with no gene match: 5. CDR3: CASSEKGGGSYNEQFF. In DNA, the CDR3 is TGCGCCAGCAGTGAAAAGGGCGGGGGGTCCTACAATGAGCAGTTCTTC.

The CDR3 region is CASNRRLRDNEQFF. The CDR3 nucleotides are TGTGCCAGCAACCGGCGCCTTCGCGACAATGAGCAGTTCTTC. The J gene is TRBJ2-1, the V gene TRBV6-5, with D unresolved. V was cut by 7 bases and J by 5 bases, with 15 bases left in between. This CDR3 spans 14 amino acids. From germline, CDR1 is MNHEY and CDR2 SVGAGI.

The V gene is TRBV3-1 (or the pseudogene TRBV3-2), the J gene TRBJ1-5; 8 nucleotides line up with TRBD1. The J segment lost 5 bases and the V segment lost 6 bases, leaving 9 bases of the junction unmatched. The CDR3 loop spans 15 amino acids. Germline V lookup: CDR1 LGHDT, CDR2 YNNKEL (reference sequence). The CDR3 nucleotides are TGTGCCAGCAGACCCAGGGGGCCAAGTGATCAGCCCCAGCATTTT. It yields the protein CASRPRGPSDQPQHF.

This clone has only a few counts. This chain links TRBV19 with TRBJ1-1, with 7 bases fitting TRBD1. V lost 5 bases and J lost 1; bases outside the gene matches: 4. In germline, CDR1 is LNHDA, CDR2 SQIVND (reference sequence). CDR3 length equals 14 residues. The CDR3 coding sequence is TGTGCCAGTAGTTCGGGACAGACGAACACTGAAGCTTTCTTT. Its translation: CASSSGQTNTEAFF.

The chain has TRBV18 and TRBJ2-1; 9 bases are a match to TRBD1. The germline CDR1 and CDR2 sequences are KGHSH and LQKENI. The CDR3 has 13 residues. Losses at the gene ends were 4 bases for V and 9 bases for J; bases not matched to a gene: 4. The CDR3 loop reads CASSLGTGREQFF. CDR3 sequence (DNA): TGTGCCAGCTCACTTGGGACAGGGCGTGAGCAGTTCTTC.

The rearrangement links TRBV18 to TRBJ1-1; weak D call: TRBD1 (6 bases). The germline V and J ends were trimmed by 3 bases and 1 base, with 15 bases remaining between them. The germline gives CDR1 KGHSH, CDR2 LQKENI. The CDR3 consists of 16 residues. CDR3 DNA: TGTGCCAGCTCACCCTCTCCTCAGGGGACGAACACTGAAGCTTTCTTT. This sequence encodes CASSPSPQGTNTEAFF. Full variable domain (remainder filled in from reference TRBV18 and TRBJ1-1): NAGVMQNPRHLVRRRGQEARLRCSPMKGHSHVYWYRQLPEEGLKFMVYLQKENIIDESGMPKERFSAEFPKEGPSILRIQQVVRGDSAAYFCASSPSPQGTNTEAFFGQGTRLTVV.

The table lists this clone with a count of one. V is TRBV7-9 and J is TRBJ2-3; D gene uncertain. Trimming cost V 1 base and J 2 bases, with 10 bases left between them. The CDR3 extends over 15 amino acids. Germline V gene data show CDR1 as SEHNR and CDR2 as FQNEAQ (reference sequence). CDR3 DNA: TGTGCCAGCAGCTTAGGATGGGCCGTCACAGATACGCAGTATTTT. This encodes CASSLGWAVTDTQYF.

This clone turned up a few times. The rearrangement links TRBV5-5 to TRBJ1-4, with D possibly matching TRBD1 (6 bases). Germline assignment: CDR1 SGHKS and CDR2 YYEKEE (reference sequence). The CDR3 has 14 amino acids. The V end lost 0 bases, the J end lost 7 bases, and 10 bases lay between the germline ends. CDR3 residues: CASSLGGLTEKLFF. The CDR3 DNA reads as TGTGCCAGCAGCTTGGGGGGGCTCACTGAAAAACTGTTTTTT.

The chain carries TRBV4-3 and TRBJ2-5; D not resolved. The V and J ends lost 0 bases and 6 bases respectively, with 14 bases between them. The CDR3 spans 15 residues. CDR1 and CDR2 from the germline V gene are LGHNA and YSLEER. In DNA form, the CDR3 reads TGCGCCAGCAGCCAAGAAGTTCTAGGGTTTCAGACCCAGTACTTC. Its translation: CASSQEVLGFQTQYF.

The rearrangement joins TRBV7-9 to TRBJ2-7, with TRBD2 as a possible D gene (6 bases). The CDR3 runs 12 residues. Looked up from germline, CDR1 is SEHNR and CDR2 is FQNEAQ (reference sequence). With 4 bases removed from V and 9 bases from J, the gap between germline ends came to 13 bases. The CDR3 loop is CASSSTGVGQYV. CDR3 DNA sequence: TGTGCCAGCAGCTCTACGGGGGTGGGGCAGTACGTC.

The chain couples TRBV16 to TRBJ1-4; the match to TRBD1 covers 9 bases. CDR3 length: 14 residues. V dropped 4 bases and J dropped 8; count of bases not matched to a gene: 5. Germline CDR1 reads KGHSY; CDR2 reads FQNENV. CDR3 DNA sequence: TGTGCCAGCAGCCGCCGACAGGGGGGCGAAAAACTGTTTTTT. It translates to CASSRRQGGEKLFF.

This rearrangement joins TRBV19 to TRBJ2-1; D possibly corresponds to TRBD2 (5 bases). V gave up 2 bases and J gave up 0 bases, with 14 bases separating them. The CDR3 has 17 amino acids. Germline V lookup: CDR1 LNHDA, CDR2 SQIVND (reference sequence). DNA for the CDR3: TGTGCCAGTAGTATATTCGCCAGCGGAGGCTCCTACAATGAGCAGTTCTTC. Translating gives CASSIFASGGSYNEQFF.

The chain employs TRBV5-6 and TRBJ1-3; possibly TRBD1 for D (6 bases). CDR1 and CDR2 from the germline V gene are SGHDT and YYEEEE. This CDR3 contains 16 residues. V gave up 4 bases and J gave up 4 bases, with 18 bases separating them. The CDR3 spells CASSQLTVRGGNTIYF. As DNA, the CDR3 is TGTGCCAGCAGCCAATTAACCGTCAGGGGCGGAAACACCATATATTTT.

This CDR3 is CASSRGTGGFNTEAFF. CDR3 coding DNA: TGTGCCAGCAGCCGGGGGACAGGGGGCTTCAACACTGAAGCTTTCTTT. This rearrangement joins TRBV6-2 or TRBV6-3 to TRBJ1-1, with TRBD1 matching 12 bases. The CDR3 is 16 residues long. Unmatched junction bases numbered 7, after V lost 6 bases and J lost 2 bases. Per germline, CDR1 MNHEY and CDR2 SVGEGT.

This chain links TRBV7-2 with TRBJ1-5; no definite D call. The CDR3 totals 15 residues. Germline CDR1 and CDR2: SGHTA and FQGNSA. Trimming shortened V by 1 base and J by 3 bases, and 10 bases separated the two germline ends. The CDR3 DNA sequence: TGTGCCAGCAGCTTAGGGGTATGGCCCAATCAGCCCCAGCATTTT. Protein product: CASSLGVWPNQPQHF.

Worth noting for this clone: The sample holds other DNA sequences that translate to the same CDR3. The genes are TRBV2 and TRBJ2-3; the match to TRBD2 covers 15 bases. V lost 6 bases to trimming and J lost 3 bases; unmatched junction nucleotides: 1. The germline CDR1 and CDR2 sequences are SNHLY and FYNNEI. The CDR3 has 15 residues. The CDR3 DNA reads TGTGCCAGCAGAGGACTAGCGGGGGGGACAGATACGCAGTATTTT. This sequence encodes CASRGLAGGTDTQYF.

The chain uses TRBV9 and TRBJ2-1; 11 bases map to TRBD2. In germline, CDR1 is SGDLS, CDR2 YYNGEE. This CDR3 contains 16 residues. V was pared by 2 bases and J by 7 bases, with 8 bases of the junction left unmatched. CDR3: CASSVIAGGPGNEQFF. CDR3 in DNA: TGTGCCAGCAGCGTGATAGCGGGGGGGCCGGGAAATGAGCAGTTCTTC.